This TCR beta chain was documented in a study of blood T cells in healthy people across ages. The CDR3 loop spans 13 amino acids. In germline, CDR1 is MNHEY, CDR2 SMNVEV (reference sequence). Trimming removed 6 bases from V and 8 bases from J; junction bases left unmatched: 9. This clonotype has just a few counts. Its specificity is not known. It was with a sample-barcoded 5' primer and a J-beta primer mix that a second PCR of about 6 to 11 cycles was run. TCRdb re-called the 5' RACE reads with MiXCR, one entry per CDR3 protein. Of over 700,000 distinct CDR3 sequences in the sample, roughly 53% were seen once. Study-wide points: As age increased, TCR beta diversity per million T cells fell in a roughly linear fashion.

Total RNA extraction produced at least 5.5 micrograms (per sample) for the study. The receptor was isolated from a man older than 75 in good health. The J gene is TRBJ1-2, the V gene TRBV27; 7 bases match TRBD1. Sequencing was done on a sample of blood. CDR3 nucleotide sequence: TGTGCCAGCAGCGAGGGACAGAGAAAGGGCTACACCTTC. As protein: CASSEGQRKGYTF.